This T cell receptor beta chain was retrieved from a study of CD8 T cells in ankylosing spondylitis. Notes on the study in general: Prior literature has documented some motif variants in synovial fluid and blood from reactive arthritis. The study identified a TCR beta motif of under ten highly homologous variants that appeared characteristic of ankylosing spondylitis blood. Clones tied to disease were said to be significantly enriched in matched ankylosing spondylitis synovial fluid.

The CDR3 loop spans 13 amino acids. V was pared by 4 bases and J by 5 bases, with 8 bases between. The germline CDR1 and CDR2 sequences are MNHNS and SASEGT. Quantitative barcoded 5'-RACE was used to prepare TCR beta libraries. MiXCR was run by TCRdb on the 5' RACE reads, yielding one entry per CDR3 protein. Here the sample spans around 890,000 distinct CDR3 sequences, approximately 10% being singletons. This clonotype was seen at least ten times. The antigen is unknown. J is TRBJ2-2 and V is TRBV6-1; D is unclear. Sequences were obtained from blood, either unsorted or a sorted T cell fraction (not recorded which). This clonotype originated in a male donor with ankylosing spondylitis. In nucleotides, the CDR3 is TGTGCCAGCAGTGCGGACGGTACCGGGGAGCTGTTTTTT. It yields the protein CASSADGTGELFF.